Listed below are T cell receptor beta chains from one sample, sequenced in a study of regulatory T cells in long-lasting Graves disease. A single record per CDR3 protein comes from TCRdb applying MiXCR to the multiplex PCR reads. The repertoire holds 400,000 to 450,000 distinct CDR3 sequences, with approximately 15% as singletons. This sample also appeared in a second study, on T cells in Graves' hyperthyroidism and ophthalmopathy.

The input for sequencing was peripheral blood mononuclear cells (PBMCs), taken at new diagnosis, from a patient treated with antithyroid drugs. The receptor set was obtained from a woman in her twenties or thirties with Graves disease. Each CDR3 is given with its conserved first and last residue. The order of the fields is clone size, V gene, J gene, CDR3 protein. The size field is filled for only some rows; it gives once, few, many or a size class.

clone_size: .
v_call: TRBV6-1
j_call: TRBJ2-7
cdr3_aa: CASSEARTSGSSYEQYF

clone_size: many
v_call: TRBV28
j_call: TRBJ2-3
cdr3_aa: CASSLAGASTDTQYF

clone_size: many
v_call: TRBV24-1
j_call: TRBJ2-7
cdr3_aa: CATSDSGQGSVYEQYF

clone_size: many
v_call: TRBV5-1
j_call: TRBJ1-1
cdr3_aa: CASSLGGAGGAFF

clone_size: many
v_call: TRBV5-1
j_call: TRBJ1-6
cdr3_aa: CASSEGRLESPLHF

clone_size: .
v_call: TRBV11-2
j_call: TRBJ1-4
cdr3_aa: CASTPVSGTPKKLFF

clone_size: many
v_call: TRBV27
j_call: TRBJ1-2
cdr3_aa: CASSLSARGDGYTF

clone_size: many
v_call: TRBV11-2
j_call: TRBJ2-1
cdr3_aa: CASSLDPQGFDEQFF

clone_size: many
v_call: TRBV28
j_call: TRBJ2-3
cdr3_aa: CASSAPGTQYF

clone_size: .
v_call: TRBV20-1
j_call: TRBJ1-3
cdr3_aa: CSATPYRSSGNTIYF

clone_size: many
v_call: TRBV28
j_call: TRBJ2-3
cdr3_aa: CASSSGLQRTDTQYF

clone_size: .
v_call: TRBV20-1
j_call: TRBJ1-2
cdr3_aa: CSARANRALNYGYTF

clone_size: many
v_call: TRBV12-3/TRBV12-4
j_call: TRBJ2-7
cdr3_aa: CASSVTRTGTYEQYF

clone_size: few
v_call: TRBV7-3
j_call: TRBJ1-1
cdr3_aa: CASSYSIETEAFF

clone_size: many
v_call: TRBV5-1
j_call: TRBJ2-7
cdr3_aa: CASSFAEWDYEQYF

clone_size: many
v_call: TRBV7-9
j_call: TRBJ2-3
cdr3_aa: CASSLRLAGAADTQYF

clone_size: few
v_call: TRBV7-6
j_call: TRBJ2-1
cdr3_aa: CASSLRPGGGEQFF

clone_size: .
v_call: TRBV5-6
j_call: TRBJ1-1
cdr3_aa: CASSSPSLLGTEAFF

clone_size: many
v_call: TRBV2
j_call: TRBJ2-7
cdr3_aa: CASSDGLAGVLYEQYF

clone_size: many
v_call: TRBV3-1
j_call: TRBJ1-2
cdr3_aa: CASGLGSGYGYTF

clone_size: .
v_call: TRBV7-2
j_call: TRBJ1-4
cdr3_aa: CASSLAGAGNEKLFF

clone_size: .
v_call: TRBV7-9
j_call: TRBJ1-2
cdr3_aa: CATTPPQGSNYGYTF

clone_size: few
v_call: TRBV20-1
j_call: TRBJ2-1
cdr3_aa: CSARDRRGQSSYNEQFF

clone_size: many
v_call: TRBV18
j_call: TRBJ2-3
cdr3_aa: CASSPRGLATDTQYF

clone_size: many
v_call: TRBV20-1
j_call: TRBJ2-7
cdr3_aa: CSARELAGGPTEQYF

clone_size: .
v_call: TRBV30
j_call: TRBJ2-1
cdr3_aa: CAWSDAGSSYNEQFF

clone_size: .
v_call: TRBV7-3
j_call: TRBJ2-1
cdr3_aa: CASSPRWNSYNEQFF

clone_size: .
v_call: TRBV4-1
j_call: TRBJ2-4
cdr3_aa: CASSQGHGGSKNIQYF

clone_size: .
v_call: TRBV27
j_call: TRBJ2-1
cdr3_aa: CASTQGTGGLHEQFF

clone_size: many
v_call: TRBV7-8
j_call: TRBJ2-2
cdr3_aa: CASSLIEGMNTGELFF

clone_size: many
v_call: TRBV7-8
j_call: TRBJ2-4
cdr3_aa: CASSPGLEAVKNIQYF

clone_size: many
v_call: TRBV20-1
j_call: TRBJ2-5
cdr3_aa: CSANPRTENQETQYF

clone_size: few
v_call: TRBV18
j_call: TRBJ2-2
cdr3_aa: CASSAGTSGTGELFF

clone_size: many
v_call: TRBV6-1
j_call: TRBJ2-7
cdr3_aa: CASRDEGEQYF

clone_size: few
v_call: TRBV6-2/TRBV6-3
j_call: TRBJ2-5
cdr3_aa: CAFTGTGETQYF

clone_size: many
v_call: TRBV12-3/TRBV12-4
j_call: TRBJ2-5
cdr3_aa: CASTLPSGETQYF

clone_size: few
v_call: TRBV6-2/TRBV6-3
j_call: TRBJ2-3
cdr3_aa: CASSSSSGRVTDTQYF

clone_size: many
v_call: TRBV27
j_call: TRBJ2-1
cdr3_aa: CASSLAGISPYNEQFF

clone_size: many
v_call: TRBV20-1
j_call: TRBJ2-3
cdr3_aa: CSARDVVGYTDTQYF

clone_size: many
v_call: TRBV7-9
j_call: TRBJ2-7
cdr3_aa: CASSLGSRGTYEQYF

clone_size: few
v_call: TRBV3-1
j_call: TRBJ1-2
cdr3_aa: CASSRQASYGYTF

clone_size: many
v_call: TRBV28
j_call: TRBJ2-1
cdr3_aa: CASTEGSSYNEQFF

clone_size: many
v_call: TRBV24-1
j_call: TRBJ2-7
cdr3_aa: CATSDRDPYEQYF

clone_size: many
v_call: TRBV29-1
j_call: TRBJ2-2
cdr3_aa: CSVEGLTGELFF

clone_size: many
v_call: TRBV7-9
j_call: TRBJ2-3
cdr3_aa: CASSALAAPTDTQYF

clone_size: many
v_call: TRBV6-2/TRBV6-3
j_call: TRBJ2-7
cdr3_aa: CASSATTAGGGEQYF

clone_size: many
v_call: TRBV7-6
j_call: TRBJ2-3
cdr3_aa: CASSLRLAGAGDTQYF

clone_size: few
v_call: TRBV25-1
j_call: TRBJ2-1
cdr3_aa: CASSEYPTANEQFF

clone_size: .
v_call: TRBV30
j_call: TRBJ2-6
cdr3_aa: CAWKGVRGANVLTF

clone_size: .
v_call: TRBV9
j_call: TRBJ2-1
cdr3_aa: CASSMGRGNEQFF

clone_size: many
v_call: TRBV20-1
j_call: TRBJ2-7
cdr3_aa: CSARGTNDEQYF

clone_size: many
v_call: TRBV20-1
j_call: TRBJ2-7
cdr3_aa: CSARKSIGLLYEQYF

clone_size: .
v_call: TRBV4-1
j_call: TRBJ2-1
cdr3_aa: CASSLTGPRREGYNEQFF

clone_size: .
v_call: TRBV12-5
j_call: TRBJ2-1
cdr3_aa: CASERGTGGYNEQFF

clone_size: many
v_call: TRBV30
j_call: TRBJ1-2
cdr3_aa: CAWSDLRQGVNGYTF